This T cell receptor (beta chain) was captured in a study of technical replicates of blood from several donors. CDR3 length: 15 residues. Germline V CDR1 and CDR2: SEHNR, FQNEAQ (reference sequence). Trimming removed 4 bases from V and 0 bases from J, with 7 bases in between. The method was immunoSEQ multiplex PCR; TCRdb's version includes in-frame clones alone and lacks a portion of them. Among 70,000 to 85,000 clones listed, 97% were seen once. The chain combines TRBV7-9 with TRBJ1-6; D is unresolved. The source of this sequence is a human donor in good health. Material for sequencing was T cells isolated from PBMCs. CDR3 nucleotides: TGTGCCAGCAGCTACTTTGGCTCCTATAATTCACCCCTCCACTTT. This gives the protein CASSYFGSYNSPLHF.